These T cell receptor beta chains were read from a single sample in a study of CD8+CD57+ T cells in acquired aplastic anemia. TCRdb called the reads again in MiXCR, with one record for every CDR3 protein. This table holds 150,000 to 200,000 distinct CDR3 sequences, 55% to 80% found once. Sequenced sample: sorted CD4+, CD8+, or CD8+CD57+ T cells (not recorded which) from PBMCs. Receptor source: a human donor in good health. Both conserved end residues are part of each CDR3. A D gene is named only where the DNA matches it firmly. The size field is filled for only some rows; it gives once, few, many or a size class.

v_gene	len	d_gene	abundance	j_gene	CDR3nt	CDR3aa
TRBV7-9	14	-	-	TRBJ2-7	TGTGCCAGCAGCTTCCCAAGGGCCACCTACGAGCAGTACTTC	CASSFPRATYEQYF
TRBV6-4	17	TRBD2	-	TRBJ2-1	TGTGCCAGCAGCTCCTCGACTAGCGGGGGGGCGGGGAATGAGCAGTTCTTC	CASSSSTSGGAGNEQFF
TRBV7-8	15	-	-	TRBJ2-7	TGTGCCAGCAGCTTATCCCGGGAGTTGACCTACGAGCAGTACTTC	CASSLSRELTYEQYF
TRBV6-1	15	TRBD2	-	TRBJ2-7	TGTGCCAGCAGTTTGGGACTAGCGGGGGGGCTCGAGCAGTACTTC	CASSLGLAGGLEQYF
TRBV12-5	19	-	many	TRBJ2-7	TGTGCTAGTGGTTTGAATAGCCCCCGACAGGTCGTGGGGTCCTACGAGCAGTACTTC	CASGLNSPRQVVGSYEQYF
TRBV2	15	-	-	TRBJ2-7	TGTGCCAGCAGCCCGAGGGGACATCTAGCCGACGAGCAGTACTTC	CASSPRGHLADEQYF
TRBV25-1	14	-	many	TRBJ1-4	TGTGCCAGCAGAGACACAGGGACCCATGAAAAACTGTTTTTT	CASRDTGTHEKLFF
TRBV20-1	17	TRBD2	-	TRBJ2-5	TGCGGTGCTAGATCTTTTGGACTAGCGGGGGAAGGAGAGACCCAGTACTTC	CGARSFGLAGEGETQYF
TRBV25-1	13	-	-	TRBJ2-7	TGTGCCAGCAGTGAATTAGGGGGAAGCGAGCAGTACTTC	CASSELGGSEQYF
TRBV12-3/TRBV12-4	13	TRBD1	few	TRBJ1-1	TGTGCCAGCAGTCCGGGGACAGTCACTGAAGCTTTCTTT	CASSPGTVTEAFF
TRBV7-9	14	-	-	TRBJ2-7	TGTGCCAGCAGCGCATTGTCGGCATCCTACGAGCAGTACTTC	CASSALSASYEQYF
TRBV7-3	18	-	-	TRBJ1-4	TGTGCCAGCAGCTTAGCGACAGGATCCTGGTCCACTAATGAAAAACTGTTTTTT	CASSLATGSWSTNEKLFF
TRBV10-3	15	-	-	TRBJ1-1	TGTGCCATCAGTGAAGGACCAGCTACTAACACTGAAGCTTTCTTT	CAISEGPATNTEAFF
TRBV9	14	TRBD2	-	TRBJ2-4	TGTGCCAGCAGCCCGGGACTAGCGGGAGGCATTCAGTACTTC	CASSPGLAGGIQYF
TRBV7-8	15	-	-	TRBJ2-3	TGTGACAGCGTCGAGAGGGGCAGGAGGCCAGATACGCAGTATTTT	CDSVERGRRPDTQYF
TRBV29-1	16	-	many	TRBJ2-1	TGCAGCGTTGTCTCCTCCCGGGTTCGGGCTACAAATGAGCAGTTCTTC	CSVVSSRVRATNEQFF
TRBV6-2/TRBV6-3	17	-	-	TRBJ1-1	TGTGCCAGCAGCCCCTCCCTGGTACACCTCATGAACACTGAAGCTTTCTTT	CASSPSLVHLMNTEAFF
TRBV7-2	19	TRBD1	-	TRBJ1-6	TGTGCCAGCAGCCCCTTAGGACAGGGCCATATCTCCTATAATTCACCCCTCCACTTT	CASSPLGQGHISYNSPLHF
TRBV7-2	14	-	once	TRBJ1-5	TGTGCCAGCAGCGTTAGGATTCACAATCAGCCCCAGCATTTT	CASSVRIHNQPQHF
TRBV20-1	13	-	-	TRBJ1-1	TGCAGTGCTACGGACACTTTGAACACTGAAGCTTTCTTT	CSATDTLNTEAFF
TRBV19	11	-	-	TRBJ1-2	TGTGCCAGTAGCGCGGCGGGTAGCTACACCTTC	CASSAAGSYTF
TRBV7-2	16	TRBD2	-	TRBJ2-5	TGTGCCAGCAGCTTAGCAGGCGGGGGGGCTGAAGAGACCCAGGACTTC	CASSLAGGGAEETQDF
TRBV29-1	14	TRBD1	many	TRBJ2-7	TGCAGCGTTGAAGATGCGGGACAGGGATACGAGCAGTACTTC	CSVEDAGQGYEQYF
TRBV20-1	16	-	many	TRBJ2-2	TGCAGTGCTAGAGATGAGGCCAGATCGAACACCGGGGAGCTGTTTTTT	CSARDEARSNTGELFF
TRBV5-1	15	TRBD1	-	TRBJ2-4	TGCGCCAGCAGCTTGGAAGGGGGCCGTCAAAACATTCAGTACTTC	CASSLEGGRQNIQYF
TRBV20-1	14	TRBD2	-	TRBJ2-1	TGCAGTGCTAGTCGGCGGGAGTCTGTCAATGAGCAGTTCTTC	CSASRRESVNEQFF
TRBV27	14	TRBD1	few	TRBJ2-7	TGTGCCAGCAGTCTTCGGGACAGGGACGACGAGCAGTACTTC	CASSLRDRDDEQYF
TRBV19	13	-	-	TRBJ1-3	TGTGCCAGTAGTTCCCAGCGCGGAAACACCATATATTTT	CASSSQRGNTIYF
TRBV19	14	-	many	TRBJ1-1	TGTGCCAGTAGAAAAGGAGGGGGGAACACTGAAGCTTTCTTT	CASRKGGGNTEAFF
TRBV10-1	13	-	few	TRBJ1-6	TGCGCCAGCAGTGAGCAACAGTATTCACCCCTCCACTTT	CASSEQQYSPLHF
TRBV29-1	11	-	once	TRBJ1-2	TGCAGCGTGGACGTGAACTATGGCTACACCTTC	CSVDVNYGYTF
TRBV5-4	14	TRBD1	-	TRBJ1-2	TGTGCCAGCAGCCCCGGCGACAGGGGCTATGGCTACACCTTC	CASSPGDRGYGYTF
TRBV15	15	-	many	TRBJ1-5	TGTGCCACCAGCAGGGGACCCGCTAGCAATCAGCCCCAGCATTTT	CATSRGPASNQPQHF
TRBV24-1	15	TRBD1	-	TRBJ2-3	TGTGCCACCAGTGATCCGCAGGGGGTCCCAGATACGCAGTATTTT	CATSDPQGVPDTQYF
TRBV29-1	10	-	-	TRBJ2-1	TGCAGCGTTGACATCGATGAGCAGTTCTTC	CSVDIDEQFF
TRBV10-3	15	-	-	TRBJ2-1	TGTGCCATTGCCTCGAGGGGAACGGGGTACAATGAGCAGTTCTTC	CAIASRGTGYNEQFF
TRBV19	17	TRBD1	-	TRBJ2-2	TGTGCCAGTAGTACGACCGGGACAGGGGCGCACACCGGGGAGCTGTTTTTT	CASSTTGTGAHTGELFF
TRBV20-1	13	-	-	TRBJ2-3	TGCAGTGCTAGCCAGGGGAGTGGAGATACGCAGTATTTT	CSASQGSGDTQYF